The clone carrying this T cell receptor (beta chain) came up many times. The data are from a study of T cells after yellow fever vaccination. Overall study: CD3, CD45RA, CCR7 and CD95 sorting yielded EM, EMRA, CM and Tscm memory subsets. Study-level findings and limits: Clonotypes shared by both compartments, CD4 and CD8, made up a small share.

TCRdb called the 5' RACE reads again in MiXCR, with one record for every CDR3 protein. The table records about 42,000 distinct CDR3 sequences, just under 6.5% of them present only once. V lost 5 bases, J lost 5 bases, and 11 bases lay in between. Germline V gives CDR1 WNHNN, CDR2 SYGVQD (reference sequence). The CDR3 consists of 13 residues. The sequence was obtained from a man aged 25-40 years who received the YFV17D yellow fever vaccine. Sequenced material: PBMCs, either bulk or a sorted T-cell subset (CD4+, CD8+, memory, or dextramer-sorted; not recorded which), taken 45 days after the yellow fever booster vaccination. This chain uses TRBV10-1 with TRBJ2-3; possible D gene TRBD2, 5 bases. The CDR3 sequence is CASSFGLGDTQYF. The CDR3 nucleotides are TGCGCCAGCAGTTTCGGACTTGGAGATACGCAGTATTTT.